A single sample gave rise to the 29 T cell receptor beta chains below, sequenced in a study of cytomegalovirus exposure and HLA in healthy donors. The primer mix had 60 Vbeta and 13 Jbeta primers. Profiling relied on immunoSEQ multiplex PCR, and the TCRdb table lists in-frame clones only, not all of them. The sample lists more than 150,000 clones, 84% occurring once. Specimen: PBMCs. These receptors originate from a boy between 10 and 17 years old in good health and CMV-seronegative.

The chain's CDR3 is CASSYTSGSFDEQYF. The CDR3 region has the DNA TGTGCCAGCAGTTATACTAGCGGGAGTTTTGACGAGCAGTACTTC. The chain links TRBV6-5 to TRBJ2-7; 11 bases map to TRBD2. The CDR3 covers 15 residues. CDR1 is MNHEY, CDR2 SVGAGI, per germline. The V and J ends lost 3 bases and 5 bases, in that order; junction bases with no gene match: 6.

The chain combines TRBV7-8 with TRBJ1-3; D gene uncertain. Germline V gene data show CDR1 as SGHVS and CDR2 as FQNEAQ. V was pared by 8 bases and J by 0 bases, with 11 bases between. The CDR3 totals 14 residues. In nucleotides, the CDR3 is TGTGCCAGCTGCCCTGCGGTCTCTGGAAACACCATATATTTT. This encodes CASCPAVSGNTIYF.

The chain has TRBV7-2 and TRBJ1-6; 7 nucleotides align to TRBD1. The CDR3 has 16 amino acids. Per the germline V gene, CDR1 is SGHTA and CDR2 is FQGNSA. V lost 3 bases, J lost 9 bases, and 11 bases stayed unmatched. Written as DNA, the CDR3 is TGTGCCAGCAGCTTCAACCCAGGGGGAACAGGTTCACCCCTCCACTTT. The encoded protein is CASSFNPGGTGSPLHF.

The CDR3 DNA sequence: TGTGCCAGTATGGTGACATGGCTGAACACTGAAGCTTTCTTT. The encoded protein is CASMVTWLNTEAFF. The chain carries TRBV19 and TRBJ1-1; D ambiguous. Germline V gene lookup returns CDR1 LNHDA and CDR2 SQIVND (reference sequence). V lost 7 bases and J lost 0, with 12 bases in between. The CDR3 is 14 residues long.

The chain couples TRBV7-2 to TRBJ1-2; D perhaps matches TRBD1 (6 bases). The CDR3 loop spans 16 amino acids. Trimming shortened V by 1 base and J by 1 base, and 13 bases separated the two germline ends. The V gene's germline CDR1 is SGHTA and CDR2 FQGNSA. Written as DNA, the CDR3 is TGTGCCAGCAGCTTAGATCCGGGGACAAGTAACTATGGCTACACCTTC. Amino acid sequence: CASSLDPGTSNYGYTF. Full variable domain (missing parts from reference TRBV7-2 and TRBJ1-2): GAGVSQSPSNKVTEKGKDVELRCDPISGHTALYWYRQSLGQGLEFLIYFQGNSAPDKSGLPSDRFSAERTGGSVSTLTIQRTQQEDSAVYLCASSLDPGTSNYGYTFGSGTRLTVV.

J is TRBJ2-5 and V is TRBV5-1, with 9 bases matching TRBD2. The CDR3 loop spans 17 amino acids. Germline assignment: CDR1 SGHRS and CDR2 YFSETQ. The V segment lost 0 bases and the J segment 5 bases; nucleotides outside the gene matches: 11. The CDR3: CASSLVLRGGAGETQYF. In nucleotides, the CDR3 is TGCGCCAGCAGCTTGGTTCTGCGGGGGGGCGCGGGGGAGACCCAGTACTTC.

The V and J genes are TRBV28 and TRBJ2-7, with 12 bases aligning to TRBD1. Unmatched junction bases numbered 2, after V lost 8 bases and J lost 3 bases. CDR1 is MDHEN, CDR2 SYDVKM, per germline. This CDR3 region has 13 residues. The DNA for the CDR3 is TGTGCCAGCGGGGACAGGGGGCTCTACGAGCAGTACTTC. Residues: CASGDRGLYEQYF.

The chain recombines TRBV7-9 with TRBJ2-3; TRBD1 matches 8 bases. Germline V gene sequence: CDR1 SEHNR, CDR2 FQNEAQ (reference sequence). After removal of 1 base from V and 1 base from J, the junction contained 4 bases not matched to a gene. The CDR3 is 16 residues long. Here the CDR3 DNA reads TGTGCCAGCAGCTTAGTAGGACAGGGAGGCACAGATACGCAGTATTTT. Its protein product is CASSLVGQGGTDTQYF.

The gene calls are TRBV4-1 and TRBJ1-5; TRBD1 might be the D (5 bases). Per the germline V gene, CDR1 is MGHRA and CDR2 is YSYEKL. V was shortened by 2 bases and J by 6 bases, with 8 bases between the two germline ends. The CDR3 is made up of 13 amino acids. CDR3 region: CASSQTGGQPQHF. CDR3 coding DNA: TGCGCCAGCAGCCAAACGGGGGGTCAGCCCCAGCATTTT.

The chain links TRBV5-4 to TRBJ1-2; TRBD1 agrees at 8 bases. The germline CDR1 and CDR2 sequences are SGHNT and YYREEE (reference sequence). The CDR3 spans 14 residues. With 4 bases clipped from V and 9 bases from J, the junction kept 11 bases outside the gene matches. As DNA, the CDR3 is TGTGCCAGCAGCATCGGACAGGGAGGTTTGAGCTACACCTTC. This codes for CASSIGQGGLSYTF. The whole variable domain, remainder taken from reference TRBV5-4 and TRBJ1-2, is ETGVTQSPTHLIKTRGQQVTLRCSSQSGHNTVSWYQQALGQGPQFIFQYYREEENGRGNFPPRFSGLQFPNYSSELNVNALELDDSALYLCASSIGQGGLSYTFGSGTRLTVV.

The chain couples TRBV5-1 to TRBJ1-1; D uncertain. Germline assignment: CDR1 SGHRS and CDR2 YFSETQ. Trimming removed 4 bases at V and 3 bases at J, with 22 bases between. This CDR3 region has 17 residues. The CDR3 DNA reads TGCGCCAGCAGCGAATTAACCTACGGTGCGCAGGACACTGAAGCTTTCTTT. It yields the protein CASSELTYGAQDTEAFF.

V and J are TRBV2 and TRBJ2-7, with D uncertain. V lost 5 bases and J 2 bases, leaving 19 bases between the germline ends. The CDR3 spans 16 residues. The germline V gene has CDR1 SNHLY and CDR2 FYNNEI. The CDR3 DNA reads TGTGCCAGCAGTCCCGGATCCTTTACAGAGACCTACGAGCAGTACTTC. Protein: CASSPGSFTETYEQYF.

The V call is TRBV6-1, the J call TRBJ1-2, with 10 bases aligning to TRBD1. The V gene end was trimmed by 7 bases and the J gene end by 4 bases; junction bases not matched to a gene: 9. CDR3 length equals 15 residues. From germline, CDR1 is MNHNS and CDR2 SASEGT. The CDR3 region is CASNNPGDRGYGYTF. For the CDR3, the DNA is TGTGCCAGCAATAACCCCGGGGACAGGGGCTATGGCTACACCTTC.

In its sample, this clone was seen once. The V and J genes are TRBV18 and TRBJ1-5; 11 bases map to TRBD1. This CDR3 is built from 16 residues. CDR1 KGHSH and CDR2 LQKENI come from the germline V gene. The ends lost 4 bases at V and 5 bases at J; junction bases unmatched: 7. CDR3 DNA sequence: TGTGCCAGCTCACAGCGGACAGGGGGCGCGGATCAGCCCCAGCATTTT. This codes for CASSQRTGGADQPQHF. Looking up the rest from reference TRBV18 and TRBJ1-5 gives the full variable domain: NAGVMQNPRHLVRRRGQEARLRCSPMKGHSHVYWYRQLPEEGLKFMVYLQKENIIDESGMPKERFSAEFPKEGPSILRIQQVVRGDSAAYFCASSQRTGGADQPQHFGDGTRLSIL.

This chain joins TRBV6-5 and TRBJ2-7; the match to TRBD1 covers 7 bases. The CDR3 is 14 residues long. V gave up 9 bases and J gave up 5 bases; unmatched junction bases: 13. The germline V gene has CDR1 MNHEY and CDR2 SVGAGI. In DNA, the CDR3 is TGTGCCAGTCGCCAATTGACAGGGAATAACGAGCAGTACTTC. It specifies CASRQLTGNNEQYF.

The CDR3 bases are TGCGCCAGCAGCCCGGGGGTCCATGAGCAGTTCTTC. Translating gives CASSPGVHEQFF. The V call is TRBV5-1, the J call TRBJ2-1; perhaps TRBD2 as D (6 bases). V lost 4 bases and J lost 8, with 10 bases in between. This CDR3 region has 12 residues. Germline V lookup: CDR1 SGHRS, CDR2 YFSETQ.

This clone occurred once. This chain uses TRBV21-1 with TRBJ2-7; the table calls TRBD1, which could not be checked here. TRBV21-1 is designated a pseudogene. The CDR3 totals 16 residues. The CDR3 here is CASSKDLDRGSYEQYF. CDR3 DNA sequence: TGTGCCAGCAGCAAAGATTTGGACAGGGGATCCTACGAGCAGTACTTC.

As to this clone: Distinct nucleotide sequences in the sample also encode this CDR3. The gene calls are TRBV5-1 and TRBJ2-2; TRBD1 matches at 10 bases. Germline V gives CDR1 SGHRS, CDR2 YFSETQ. Losses at the gene ends were 4 bases for V and 5 bases for J; bases not matched to a gene: 8. The CDR3 totals 16 residues. The CDR3 sequence is CASSPGGQGGTGELFF. The DNA of the CDR3 is TGCGCCAGCAGCCCCGGAGGACAGGGGGGAACCGGGGAGCTGTTTTTT.

This chain links TRBV5-1 with TRBJ2-3; a weak D match, TRBD1 (6 bases). CDR1 is SGHRS and CDR2 is YFSETQ in the germline V gene. The V and J ends lost 5 bases and 0 bases respectively, with 13 bases between them. CDR3 length: 15 amino acids. CDR3 sequence (DNA): TGCGCCAGCAGGCCAGGACAGACCAGCACAGATACGCAGTATTTT. This translates into CASRPGQTSTDTQYF.

The rearrangement links TRBV7-3 to TRBJ2-7, with D tentatively TRBD1 (6 bases). Germline V lookup: CDR1 SGHTA, CDR2 FQGTGA. Trimming removed 4 bases at V and 7 bases at J, with 14 bases between. The CDR3 contains 13 residues. DNA of the CDR3: TGTGCCAGCAGCTCCCAACCCGGGACAGAGCAGTACTTC. Protein: CASSSQPGTEQYF.

This chain uses TRBV15 with TRBJ2-6, with 8 bases identical to TRBD1. The V gene's germline CDR1 is LNHNV and CDR2 YYDKDF (reference sequence). V shed 2 bases and J 1 base; nucleotides not matched to a gene: 7. The CDR3 contains 18 residues. Written as DNA, the CDR3 is TGTGCCACCAGCAGATACCGGGACAGGCCTTCTGGGGCCAACGTCCTGACTTTC. Its protein product is CATSRYRDRPSGANVLTF.

V is TRBV28 and J is TRBJ1-2; possible D gene TRBD1, 6 bases. Trimming removed 3 bases from V and 2 bases from J, with 16 bases in between. The germline V gene has CDR1 MDHEN and CDR2 SYDVKM. The CDR3 totals 16 residues. The CDR3 region has the DNA TGTGCCAGCAGTTTCCCCAGGGGATTTGCCAACTATGGCTACACCTTC. This gives the protein CASSFPRGFANYGYTF.

The chain uses TRBV7-9 and TRBJ2-5; D is uncertain. Trimming removed 3 bases at V and 2 bases at J, with 10 bases between. The V gene's germline CDR1 is SEHNR and CDR2 FQNEAQ (reference sequence). There are 14 residues in the CDR3. Here the CDR3 reads CASSFFGQQETQYF. The CDR3, as DNA: TGTGCCAGCAGCTTTTTTGGGCAACAAGAGACCCAGTACTTC.

CDR3 residues: CASSVTDRGANEKLFF. CDR3 nucleotide sequence: TGTGCCAGCAGCGTAACGGACAGGGGAGCTAATGAAAAACTGTTTTTT. The gene calls are TRBV7-8 and TRBJ1-4, with 9 bases lining up with TRBD1. From germline, CDR1 is SGHVS and CDR2 FQNEAQ. The CDR3 consists of 16 residues. V dropped 5 bases and J dropped 3; count of bases not matched to a gene: 7. Full variable domain (outside the CDR3, taken from reference TRBV7-8 and TRBJ1-4): GAGVSQSPRYKVAKRGQDVALRCDPISGHVSLFWYQQALGQGPEFLTYFQNEAQLDKSGLPSDRFFAERPEGSVSTLKIQRTQQEDSAVYLCASSVTDRGANEKLFFGSGTQLSVL.

This clone was recorded once. The chain employs TRBV7-9 and TRBJ1-1; 10 nucleotides line up with TRBD1. With V trimmed by 5 bases and J by 5 bases, 5 bases remained unmatched. Germline V CDR1 and CDR2: SEHNR, FQNEAQ (reference sequence). The CDR3 sequence is 14 residues long. CDR3 in amino acids: CASSRDRGPTEAFF. The CDR3 nucleotides are TGTGCCAGCAGCCGGGACAGGGGACCGACTGAAGCTTTCTTT.

The chain links TRBV6-4 to TRBJ1-4, with 8 positions matching TRBD1. The CDR3 covers 15 residues. The germline gives CDR1 MRHNA, CDR2 SNTAGT. The V segment lost 3 bases and the J segment 5 bases; nucleotides outside the gene matches: 5. The CDR3 reads CASSEGTGGNEKLFF. CDR3 DNA sequence: TGTGCCAGCAGTGAGGGGACAGGCGGGAATGAAAAACTGTTTTTT.

The chain recombines TRBV27 with TRBJ1-1, with TRBD1 identical over 11 bases. This CDR3 comprises 17 residues. The V gene end was trimmed by 4 bases and the J gene end by 0 bases; junction bases not matched to a gene: 7. The germline CDR1 and CDR2 sequences are MNHEY and SMNVEV (reference sequence). The CDR3 bases are TGTGCCAGCAGTTCCCCGGGACAGGGGGAAATGAACACTGAAGCTTTCTTT. Translation gives CASSSPGQGEMNTEAFF.

This chain joins TRBV27 and TRBJ1-4; maybe TRBD1 (6 bases). The V and J ends lost 4 bases and 4 bases respectively, with 16 bases between them. CDR3 length equals 16 residues. CDR1 MNHEY and CDR2 SMNVEV come from the germline V gene (reference sequence). The CDR3 spells CASSSRMGADNEKLFF. The CDR3 DNA follows: TGTGCCAGCAGTTCCCGCATGGGGGCGGATAATGAAAAACTGTTTTTT.

CDR3 amino acids: CASSSPGGRDPATDTQYF. DNA of the CDR3: TGTGCCAGCAGCTCTCCAGGAGGGCGGGACCCGGCCACAGATACGCAGTATTTT. V gene TRBV9 combines with J gene TRBJ2-3; D is possibly TRBD2 (6 bases). The CDR3 has 18 residues. Trimming took off 4 bases at V and 2 bases at J, with 23 bases between the two ends. Germline V CDR1 and CDR2: SGDLS, YYNGEE.